The rows below give T cell receptor beta chains drawn from one sample of a study of blood T cell repertoires in COVID-19. Assay: immunoSEQ multiplex PCR; the TCRdb copy retains only in-frame clones and omits some. This table holds roughly 150,000 clones, roughly 90% found once. The material sequenced was peripheral blood. The source of these receptors is a man in his sixties with acute or convalescent COVID-19. Both conserved end residues are part of each CDR3. Fields, in order: clone size, V gene, D gene, J gene, CDR3 protein, CDR3 DNA. A D gene is named only where the DNA matches it firmly. Only some rows state a clone size, as once, few, many or a class for expanded clones.

clone_size: NA; v_call: TRBV3-1/TRBV3-2; d_call: NA; j_call: TRBJ1-5; cdr3_aa: CASSQGNGGARNQPQHF; cdr3_nt: TGTGCCAGCAGCCAAGGAAACGGGGGGGCTAGGAATCAGCCCCAGCATTTT
clone_size: NA; v_call: TRBV5-1; d_call: NA; j_call: TRBJ2-2; cdr3_aa: CASSIGTPTNTGELFF; cdr3_nt: TGCGCCAGCAGCATAGGGACACCTACCAACACCGGGGAGCTGTTTTTT
clone_size: NA; v_call: TRBV12-5; d_call: TRBD1; j_call: TRBJ1-2; cdr3_aa: CASGLVRDRGPRYTF; cdr3_nt: TGTGCTAGTGGTTTGGTACGGGACAGGGGCCCTCGCTACACCTTC
clone_size: few; v_call: TRBV12-5; d_call: NA; j_call: TRBJ1-6; cdr3_aa: CASGSGGPYNSPLHF; cdr3_nt: TGTGCTAGCGGTTCGGGAGGGCCCTATAATTCACCCCTCCACTTT
clone_size: NA; v_call: TRBV19; d_call: NA; j_call: TRBJ1-1; cdr3_aa: CASSTSRTVNTEAFF; cdr3_nt: TGTGCCAGTAGTACCTCCCGGACAGTAAACACTGAAGCTTTCTTT
clone_size: NA; v_call: TRBV7-8; d_call: TRBD1; j_call: TRBJ1-2; cdr3_aa: CASSWDREYGYTF; cdr3_nt: TGTGCCAGCAGCTGGGACAGGGAATATGGCTACACCTTC
clone_size: once; v_call: TRBV5-6; d_call: NA; j_call: TRBJ2-6; cdr3_aa: CASRGAYSGANVLTF; cdr3_nt: TGTGCCAGCAGAGGGGCTTACTCTGGGGCCAACGTCCTGACTTTC
clone_size: NA; v_call: TRBV7-2; d_call: NA; j_call: TRBJ1-2; cdr3_aa: CASSLVVRGFGGYTF; cdr3_nt: TGTGCCAGCAGCTTAGTCGTCAGGGGATTCGGTGGCTACACCTTC
clone_size: NA; v_call: TRBV7-9; d_call: NA; j_call: TRBJ1-5; cdr3_aa: CASSLPGVGQPQHF; cdr3_nt: TGTGCCAGCAGCTTACCAGGGGTAGGGCAGCCCCAGCATTTT
clone_size: NA; v_call: TRBV7-2; d_call: NA; j_call: TRBJ2-7; cdr3_aa: CASSPEVGAYEQYF; cdr3_nt: TGTGCCAGCAGCCCCGAGGTCGGGGCCTACGAGCAGTACTTC
clone_size: NA; v_call: TRBV9; d_call: TRBD1; j_call: TRBJ1-1; cdr3_aa: CASSGSRTGHTEAFF; cdr3_nt: TGTGCCAGCAGCGGATCACGGACAGGGCACACTGAAGCTTTCTTT
clone_size: NA; v_call: TRBV15; d_call: NA; j_call: TRBJ1-1; cdr3_aa: CATSRGGLNTEAFF; cdr3_nt: TGTGCCACCAGCAGAGGAGGTTTGAACACTGAAGCTTTCTTT
clone_size: once; v_call: TRBV30; d_call: NA; j_call: TRBJ1-1; cdr3_aa: CALRPMGAVNTEAFF; cdr3_nt: TGTGCCCTACGCCCAATGGGGGCCGTGAACACTGAAGCTTTCTTT
clone_size: NA; v_call: TRBV5-1; d_call: NA; j_call: TRBJ2-5; cdr3_aa: CASSLAPSAEATQYF; cdr3_nt: TGCGCCAGCAGCTTGGCACCCTCTGCGGAAGCGACCCAGTACTTC
clone_size: NA; v_call: TRBV3-1/TRBV3-2; d_call: TRBD2; j_call: TRBJ2-2; cdr3_aa: CAAGRGRNTGELFF; cdr3_nt: TGTGCCGCGGGGAGGGGAAGGAACACCGGGGAGCTGTTTTTT
clone_size: NA; v_call: TRBV19; d_call: NA; j_call: TRBJ1-1; cdr3_aa: CASSSQFSGAFF; cdr3_nt: TGTGCCAGTAGTTCCCAATTTTCAGGGGCTTTCTTT
clone_size: NA; v_call: TRBV5-4; d_call: NA; j_call: TRBJ2-7; cdr3_aa: CASSSDRLYEQYF; cdr3_nt: TGTGCCAGCAGCTCCGACAGGCTCTACGAGCAGTACTTC
clone_size: once; v_call: TRBV3-1/TRBV3-2; d_call: NA; j_call: TRBJ2-1; cdr3_aa: CASSQQVFSYNEQFF; cdr3_nt: TGTGCCAGCAGCCAACAGGTATTCTCCTACAATGAGCAGTTCTTC
clone_size: NA; v_call: TRBV6-5; d_call: TRBD1; j_call: TRBJ2-2; cdr3_aa: CARRDRTSNTGELFF; cdr3_nt: TGTGCCAGAAGGGACAGAACTTCGAACACCGGGGAGCTGTTTTTT
clone_size: NA; v_call: TRBV24-1; d_call: TRBD1; j_call: TRBJ1-2; cdr3_aa: CATSDVTGTGYGYTF; cdr3_nt: TGTGCCACCAGTGATGTGACCGGGACAGGCTATGGCTACACCTTC
clone_size: NA; v_call: TRBV5-4; d_call: NA; j_call: TRBJ2-2; cdr3_aa: CASSLGLRARGTGELFF; cdr3_nt: TGTGCCAGCAGCTTGGGGCTCAGGGCCCGTGGCACCGGGGAGCTGTTTTTT
clone_size: NA; v_call: TRBV5-6; d_call: NA; j_call: TRBJ1-1; cdr3_aa: CASSYRDTEAFF; cdr3_nt: TGTGCCAGCAGCTACCGCGACACTGAAGCTTTCTTT
clone_size: NA; v_call: TRBV5-5; d_call: TRBD1; j_call: TRBJ1-5; cdr3_aa: CASSSIIGTGDLPQHF; cdr3_nt: TGTGCCAGCAGTTCGATTATCGGGACAGGGGATTTGCCCCAGCATTTT
clone_size: NA; v_call: TRBV5-1; d_call: TRBD1; j_call: TRBJ1-1; cdr3_aa: CASSFSTGERRTEAFF; cdr3_nt: TGCGCCAGCAGCTTTTCCACAGGGGAAAGGAGAACTGAAGCTTTCTTT
clone_size: NA; v_call: TRBV7-7; d_call: NA; j_call: TRBJ2-1; cdr3_aa: CASSLVANSYNEQFF; cdr3_nt: TGTGCCAGCAGCTTAGTGGCAAATTCCTACAATGAGCAGTTCTTC
clone_size: NA; v_call: TRBV5-1; d_call: NA; j_call: TRBJ2-1; cdr3_aa: CASSSRGFRNEQFF; cdr3_nt: TGCGCCAGCAGCTCCCGGGGTTTTAGAAATGAGCAGTTCTTC
clone_size: NA; v_call: TRBV2; d_call: NA; j_call: TRBJ1-2; cdr3_aa: CASSEIEGPYGYTF; cdr3_nt: TGTGCCAGCAGTGAAATAGAGGGCCCCTATGGCTACACCTTC
clone_size: NA; v_call: TRBV9; d_call: NA; j_call: TRBJ1-6; cdr3_aa: CASSELPSGSNNSPLHF; cdr3_nt: TGTGCCAGCAGCGAACTCCCTTCGGGGTCTAATAATTCACCCCTCCACTTT
clone_size: NA; v_call: TRBV11-2; d_call: NA; j_call: TRBJ2-2; cdr3_aa: CASRTLVFGPGELFF; cdr3_nt: TGTGCCAGCAGAACACTAGTCTTCGGACCCGGGGAGCTGTTTTTT
clone_size: NA; v_call: TRBV13; d_call: NA; j_call: TRBJ2-3; cdr3_aa: CASSFRSSTDTQYF; cdr3_nt: TGTGCCAGCTCCTTCCGGTCTAGCACAGATACGCAGTATTTT
clone_size: NA; v_call: TRBV19; d_call: NA; j_call: TRBJ2-1; cdr3_aa: CASSSPDKSSYNEQFF; cdr3_nt: TGTGCCAGTAGTAGCCCGGACAAGAGCTCCTACAATGAGCAGTTCTTC
clone_size: NA; v_call: TRBV15; d_call: NA; j_call: TRBJ1-1; cdr3_aa: CATSRDPPKWGGGEAFF; cdr3_nt: TGTGCCACCAGCAGAGATCCCCCAAAGTGGGGAGGGGGTGAAGCTTTCTTT
clone_size: once; v_call: TRBV13; d_call: NA; j_call: TRBJ2-7; cdr3_aa: CASSSEGPGQYF; cdr3_nt: TGTGCCAGCAGCTCGGAGGGACCCGGGCAGTACTTC
clone_size: NA; v_call: TRBV30; d_call: TRBD1; j_call: TRBJ2-5; cdr3_aa: CAWSQKGAGAETQYF; cdr3_nt: TGTGCCTGGAGTCAAAAGGGGGCTGGCGCAGAGACCCAGTACTTC